The rows below give T cell receptor beta chains drawn from one sample of a study of preoperative IRX-2 immunotherapy in early breast cancer. Only in-frame clones appear in the TCRdb table, and some are missing; sequencing was by immunoSEQ multiplex PCR. The data hold tens of thousands of clones, with 82% observed a single time. This material was acquired from a patient treated with IRX-2 immunotherapy. These receptors came from a human donor with breast cancer. Both conserved end residues are part of each CDR3. Fields, in order: J gene, V gene, D gene, clone size, CDR3 length, CDR3 protein, CDR3 DNA. The D gene is left open where the match is weak. Clone size is not always given. Where it is, it says once, few, many or a class for expanded clones.

J gene: TRBJ2-1
V gene: TRBV28
D gene: TRBD2
clone size: NA
CDR3 length: 16
CDR3 protein: CASSPRRRGTYNEQFF
CDR3 DNA: TGTGCCAGCAGCCCTCGGCGGCGGGGGACTTACAATGAGCAGTTCTTC

J gene: TRBJ2-5
V gene: TRBV11-3
D gene: NA
clone size: NA
CDR3 length: 14
CDR3 protein: CASIPGRRVETQYF
CDR3 DNA: TGTGCCAGCATCCCTGGCCGCAGGGTAGAGACCCAGTACTTC

J gene: TRBJ1-3
V gene: TRBV11-3
D gene: TRBD1
clone size: NA
CDR3 length: 14
CDR3 protein: CASSYLDRGNTIYF
CDR3 DNA: TGTGCCAGCAGCTACCTGGACAGGGGAAACACCATATATTTT

J gene: TRBJ1-5
V gene: TRBV7-1
D gene: NA
clone size: NA
CDR3 length: 13
CDR3 protein: CASSQEGLRPQHF
CDR3 DNA: TGTGCCAGCAGCCAAGAGGGATTGCGGCCCCAGCATTTT

J gene: TRBJ1-4
V gene: TRBV28
D gene: TRBD1
clone size: NA
CDR3 length: 13
CDR3 protein: CASRVTGGEKLFF
CDR3 DNA: TGTGCCAGCAGGGTGACAGGGGGTGAAAAACTGTTTTTT

J gene: TRBJ2-3
V gene: TRBV11-3
D gene: TRBD2
clone size: NA
CDR3 length: 16
CDR3 protein: CASSHGREASTDTQYF
CDR3 DNA: TGTGCCAGCAGCCACGGGCGGGAGGCCTCCACAGATACGCAGTATTTT

J gene: TRBJ2-1
V gene: TRBV7-7
D gene: TRBD2
clone size: once
CDR3 length: 18
CDR3 protein: CASSFPPAAGGSLNEQFF
CDR3 DNA: TGTGCCAGCAGCTTCCCCCCTGCCGCGGGAGGGAGTCTCAATGAGCAGTTCTTC

J gene: TRBJ2-6
V gene: TRBV6-8
D gene: NA
clone size: NA
CDR3 length: 14
CDR3 protein: CAASRQAGANVLTF
CDR3 DNA: TGTGCCGCCTCTAGACAGGCTGGGGCCAACGTCCTGACTTTC

J gene: TRBJ1-4
V gene: TRBV28
D gene: NA
clone size: NA
CDR3 length: 15
CDR3 protein: CASSSQRGLFEKLFF
CDR3 DNA: TGTGCCAGCAGTTCCCAGCGGGGCCTCTTTGAAAAACTGTTTTTT

J gene: TRBJ1-3
V gene: TRBV18
D gene: NA
clone size: NA
CDR3 length: 18
CDR3 protein: CASSPNALIGSSGNTIYF
CDR3 DNA: TGTGCCAGCTCACCAAACGCCCTTATTGGCAGCTCTGGAAACACCATATATTTT

J gene: TRBJ1-5
V gene: TRBV6-8
D gene: TRBD1
clone size: few
CDR3 length: 16
CDR3 protein: CASSSGQGWGNQPQHF
CDR3 DNA: TGTGCCAGCAGCTCAGGACAGGGTTGGGGCAATCAGCCCCAGCATTTT